This entry features one TCR beta chain sequence. No antigen is known for it. A clone one base away is much larger, so this may be a read error. Library prep was done by 5' RACE. For sequencing, an Illumina HiSeq 2500 was employed. A second PCR of roughly 6 to 11 cycles was run with a J-beta primer mix and a sample-barcoded 5' primer. Each TCR beta cDNA molecule received a unique molecular identifier from a template-switch 5' adaptor carrying 12 random nucleotides. At least 3 million CDR3-containing paired-end reads were obtained from each sample. First-strand cDNA synthesis was performed from all RNA using the Mint cDNA synthesis kit, with priming by a TRBC-specific oligonucleotide. All cDNA was treated with uracil-DNA glycosylase and then went through a first 18-cycle PCR with the universal primers M1SS and BC2_uni_R. Concerning the study's data processing: Normalization of each sample was performed by random selection of 1 million high-quality reads, each carrying a distinct molecular identifier. Instead of being binned into consensus sequences, reads that shared molecular identifiers were thrown out. CDR3 identification, clonotype clustering and error correction used MiTCR with a Q25 quality threshold and the strictest error-elimination algorithm. A nonparametric unseen species model using Euler transformation provided a lower-bound estimate of total TCR beta diversity. TCRdb trimmed public reads at Q25 via fastp, called clones via MiXCR and kept in-frame beta chains. CDR3 protein sequences are deduplicated, and each keeps its most common genes and DNA. TCRdb, not the original authors, processed these V and J calls. The table for this sample lists roughly 1,700,000 distinct CDR3 sequences; 28% of them were counted only once. 7.7% of the sample lies in the top ten.

CDR1 SGDLS and CDR2 YYNGEE are derived from the germline V gene. There are 15 amino acids in the CDR3, from cysteine to phenylalanine inclusive. Here the CDR3 DNA is all that survives: 45 bases in frame from base 1. V trim: 3 bases; J trim: 0 bases; unmatched bases: 4. The approximately 41 donors, aged about 6 to 95 years, were systemically healthy Caucasian individuals from Russia. Ten milliliters of peripheral blood were drawn from each donor into EDTA-treated Vacutainer tubes. PBMCs were isolated by Ficoll-Paque density-gradient centrifugation, with at least 7 million obtained per sample. Trizol reagent was used to extract total RNA from PBMCs, with at least 6 micrograms per sample. The percentages of naive CD45RAhigh/CD27high T cells were determined by flow cytometry on a PBMC aliquot from every donor. This sample is drawn from a study of blood T cells in healthy people across ages (dated by TCRdb to the mid-2010s). About the study as a whole: In model experiments, roughly one uniquely barcoded TCR beta cDNA molecule per two T cells was captured by template switching. Using deep sequencing normalized with unique cDNA molecular identifiers, the study measured how TCR beta repertoire diversity changes with age. The donors were split into four age groups: young (average 16 years), middle-aged (around 40), aged (roughly 68) and long-lived (under 90). To avoid experimental bias, donors of different ages were spread randomly across the sequencing lanes. The study analyzed two additional independent replicas of 1 million unique cDNA reads from the same blood draw for two donors, one aged 18 to 29 and one aged 80 or older. Beyond this particular receptor, the publication reports: Compared with the aged group, more naive CD4+ T cells, fewer expanded clones and increased TCR diversity were shown by the long-lived group, suggesting age selection. Observed TCR beta diversity per million T cells fell roughly linearly with age, and a significant reduction was already apparent by age roughly 40. Bulk unsorted PBMC profiling prevented conclusive comparison of naive and antigen-experienced compartments. Total diversity estimates from one million sequenced T cells were considered lower bounds and underestimates. Because donor CMV infection status was unknown, age-related changes in expanded clonotypes were potentially confounded. The percentage of naive T cells measured by flow cytometry correlated strongly with observed TCR beta diversity.

This sequence originates from a woman aged 25-40 years in good health. The chain is encoded by TRBV9 joined to TRBJ2-3; TRBD2 matches 7 bases in the middle. The sequencing sample was made of blood. CDR3 region: CASSAQTSSTDTQYF. The sequence in DNA is TGTGCCAGCAGCGCCCAGACTAGCAGCACAGATACGCAGTATTTT. The reference TRBV9 and TRBJ2-3 proteins fill in what lies around the CDR3, so the full variable domain reads DSGVTQTPKHLITATGQRVTLRCSPRSGDLSVYWYQQSLDQGLQFLIQYYNGEERAKGNILERFSAQQFPDLHSELNLSSLELGDSALYFCASSAQTSSTDTQYFGPGTRLTVL.